This is a list of T cell receptor beta chains from one sample in a study of T cells in Graves' hyperthyroidism and ophthalmopathy. Via MiXCR, TCRdb re-called the multiplex PCR reads, giving one row per CDR3 protein. The table has hundreds of thousands of distinct CDR3 sequences, about 38% seen once. The material sequenced was blood. These receptors came from a young man with Graves' hyperthyroidism. CDR3s include the opening cysteine and the closing phenylalanine or tryptophan. The order of the fields is clone size, V gene, J gene, D gene, CDR3 DNA, CDR3 protein. D genes are given only for firm matches. Some rows mark clone size as missing; the rest say once, few, many or name a class of expanded clone.

abundance: many
v_gene: TRBV7-3
j_gene: TRBJ1-2
d_gene: TRBD1
CDR3nt: TGTGCCAGCAGCCTAACAGGGGGCGGTGGCTACACCTTC
CDR3aa: CASSLTGGGGYTF

abundance: -
v_gene: TRBV7-2
j_gene: TRBJ2-7
d_gene: -
CDR3nt: TGCGCCAGCAGCCAAGTGCTCGGGGGCTCCTACGAGCAGTACTTC
CDR3aa: CASSQVLGGSYEQYF

abundance: many
v_gene: TRBV2
j_gene: TRBJ1-1
d_gene: -
CDR3nt: TGTGCCAGCAGTGAAAGAGCGGGAACTGAAGCTTTCTTT
CDR3aa: CASSERAGTEAFF

abundance: many
v_gene: TRBV29-1
j_gene: TRBJ1-1
d_gene: TRBD1
CDR3nt: TGCAGCGTCTCCCAGGGGGTTGGAACTGAAGCTTTCTTT
CDR3aa: CSVSQGVGTEAFF

abundance: -
v_gene: TRBV11-2
j_gene: TRBJ1-1
d_gene: -
CDR3nt: TGTGCCAGCAGCGCGTTGGGGGGGGTAAGCACTGAAGCTTTCTTT
CDR3aa: CASSALGGVSTEAFF

abundance: -
v_gene: TRBV7-9
j_gene: TRBJ2-2
d_gene: TRBD1
CDR3nt: TGTGCCAGCAGCATCCTCAGGGGGACCGGGGAGCTGTTTTTT
CDR3aa: CASSILRGTGELFF

abundance: -
v_gene: TRBV29-1
j_gene: TRBJ1-2
d_gene: -
CDR3nt: TGCAGCGTCCAAGCGGGGGTCGGCTACACCTTC
CDR3aa: CSVQAGVGYTF

abundance: -
v_gene: TRBV12-3/TRBV12-4
j_gene: TRBJ1-3
d_gene: -
CDR3nt: TGTGCCAGCAGTTTCGAGCGGAACACCATATATTTT
CDR3aa: CASSFERNTIYF

abundance: few
v_gene: TRBV20-1
j_gene: TRBJ2-7
d_gene: -
CDR3nt: TGCAGTGCTAAACGGGACCCCTACGAGCAGTACTTC
CDR3aa: CSAKRDPYEQYF

abundance: -
v_gene: TRBV12-3/TRBV12-4
j_gene: TRBJ1-5
d_gene: -
CDR3nt: TGTGCCAGCAGTGTACTCGCGGGGCGGCCCCAGCATTTT
CDR3aa: CASSVLAGRPQHF

abundance: few
v_gene: TRBV7-8
j_gene: TRBJ1-5
d_gene: -
CDR3nt: TGTGCCAGCAGCTTTAGAGGTCACCGGGACCCCAAGGAAGAGCCCCAGCATTTT
CDR3aa: CASSFRGHRDPKEEPQHF

abundance: few
v_gene: TRBV10-3
j_gene: TRBJ1-1
d_gene: -
CDR3nt: TGTGCCAGCAGGACCCAGACAGGAGACACTGAAGCTTTCTTT
CDR3aa: CASRTQTGDTEAFF

abundance: many
v_gene: TRBV10-3
j_gene: TRBJ2-7
d_gene: -
CDR3nt: TGTGCCATCAGAGGACCGGGGACCGACGAGCAGTACTTC
CDR3aa: CAIRGPGTDEQYF

abundance: -
v_gene: TRBV6-5
j_gene: TRBJ1-1
d_gene: -
CDR3nt: TGTGCCAGCAGGGAGATGGCAGCGATGAACACTGAAGCTTTCTTT
CDR3aa: CASREMAAMNTEAFF

abundance: many
v_gene: TRBV10-2
j_gene: TRBJ1-6
d_gene: TRBD1
CDR3nt: TGCGCCAGCAGTGAGTCCAGGGGGTCACCCCTCCACTTT
CDR3aa: CASSESRGSPLHF

abundance: -
v_gene: TRBV10-3
j_gene: TRBJ1-5
d_gene: TRBD1
CDR3nt: TGTGCCACCGGGACAGGGGGACGGGCTCAGCCCCAGCATTTT
CDR3aa: CATGTGGRAQPQHF

abundance: many
v_gene: TRBV7-9
j_gene: TRBJ1-5
d_gene: -
CDR3nt: TGTGCCAGCAGCTTAGACGGGCAAATCAATCCCCAGCATTTT
CDR3aa: CASSLDGQINPQHF

abundance: many
v_gene: TRBV7-6
j_gene: TRBJ2-7
d_gene: -
CDR3nt: TGTGCCAGCAGCTTGGACGGAGGGGCCTACGAGCAGTACTTC
CDR3aa: CASSLDGGAYEQYF

abundance: -
v_gene: TRBV29-1
j_gene: TRBJ2-2
d_gene: -
CDR3nt: TGCAGCGTCGTGGGGGAGTACGGGGAGCTGTTTTTT
CDR3aa: CSVVGEYGELFF

abundance: -
v_gene: TRBV7-6
j_gene: TRBJ2-5
d_gene: TRBD2
CDR3nt: TGTGCCAGCAGCTTACAGGGACTAGCGGGAGAGGGAGCAGAGACCCAGTACTTC
CDR3aa: CASSLQGLAGEGAETQYF

abundance: -
v_gene: TRBV20-1
j_gene: TRBJ2-5
d_gene: -
CDR3nt: TGCAGTGCTTACTTCCTGGACTGGTACCAAGAGACCCAGTACTTC
CDR3aa: CSAYFLDWYQETQYF

abundance: -
v_gene: TRBV6-5
j_gene: TRBJ1-4
d_gene: -
CDR3nt: TGTGCCAGCAGTTTCCATCCGGATGGGGATGAAAAACTGTTTTTT
CDR3aa: CASSFHPDGDEKLFF

abundance: -
v_gene: TRBV9
j_gene: TRBJ1-5
d_gene: -
CDR3nt: TGTGCCAGCAGCCAAGTAATCACAGATAGCAATCAGCCCCAGCATTTT
CDR3aa: CASSQVITDSNQPQHF

abundance: once
v_gene: TRBV7-2
j_gene: TRBJ1-2
d_gene: TRBD1
CDR3nt: TGTGCCAACAGCTTAGCGACAGGGTTCTATGGCTACACCTTC
CDR3aa: CANSLATGFYGYTF

abundance: once
v_gene: TRBV10-1
j_gene: TRBJ1-6
d_gene: -
CDR3nt: TGCGCCAGCATAAGAGGCAGGGAAGGTTCACCCCTCCACTTT
CDR3aa: CASIRGREGSPLHF

abundance: -
v_gene: TRBV6-5
j_gene: TRBJ1-2
d_gene: -
CDR3nt: TGTGCCGGCAGCCTCAGGACAGCTTCTAACTATGGCTACACCTTC
CDR3aa: CAGSLRTASNYGYTF

abundance: -
v_gene: TRBV29-1
j_gene: TRBJ1-3
d_gene: -
CDR3nt: TGCAGCGTTGAAGTGGGCCGAACAGCTTGGGCTGGAAACACCATATATTTT
CDR3aa: CSVEVGRTAWAGNTIYF

abundance: -
v_gene: TRBV7-9
j_gene: TRBJ1-2
d_gene: -
CDR3nt: TGTGCCAGCAGCTCGGGCCGACCGGATGGCTACACCTTC
CDR3aa: CASSSGRPDGYTF

abundance: -
v_gene: TRBV10-2
j_gene: TRBJ2-5
d_gene: TRBD1
CDR3nt: TGCGCCAGCAGTGAGTCATGGGACAGCCAAGAGACCCAGTACTTC
CDR3aa: CASSESWDSQETQYF

abundance: -
v_gene: TRBV9
j_gene: TRBJ2-7
d_gene: TRBD1
CDR3nt: TGTGCCAGCAGCGTAGCCGGGACAGGGGGGCTCTACGAGCAGTACTTC
CDR3aa: CASSVAGTGGLYEQYF

abundance: many
v_gene: TRBV7-6
j_gene: TRBJ1-6
d_gene: -
CDR3nt: TGTGCCAGCAGCTTTGGGGAAAATTCACCCCTCCACTTT
CDR3aa: CASSFGENSPLHF

abundance: many
v_gene: TRBV20-1
j_gene: TRBJ1-1
d_gene: TRBD1
CDR3nt: TGCAGTGCTAGGTACAGGGGTGAAGCTTTCTTT
CDR3aa: CSARYRGEAFF

abundance: few
v_gene: TRBV7-2
j_gene: TRBJ2-7
d_gene: -
CDR3nt: TGTGCCAGCAGCTTAGAGTTCGGTCAGGAGCAGTACTTC
CDR3aa: CASSLEFGQEQYF

abundance: few
v_gene: TRBV5-1
j_gene: TRBJ2-7
d_gene: TRBD1
CDR3nt: TGCGCCAGCAGCGTTGCCGGGACAGGGTTCCACGAGCAGTACTTC
CDR3aa: CASSVAGTGFHEQYF

abundance: -
v_gene: TRBV9
j_gene: TRBJ2-5
d_gene: TRBD2
CDR3nt: TGTGCCAGCAGCGTCGGACCTAGCGGGAGTGGAGGTGAGACCCAGTACTTC
CDR3aa: CASSVGPSGSGGETQYF

abundance: -
v_gene: TRBV5-4
j_gene: TRBJ2-5
d_gene: TRBD1
CDR3nt: TGTGCCAGCAGCATCGGACAGGGAGGATATGAGACCCAGTACTTC
CDR3aa: CASSIGQGGYETQYF

abundance: many
v_gene: TRBV7-2
j_gene: TRBJ1-6
d_gene: -
CDR3nt: TGTGCCAGCAGCTTAGGATCTGGGTCCAATTCACCCCTCCACTTT
CDR3aa: CASSLGSGSNSPLHF

abundance: many
v_gene: TRBV29-1
j_gene: TRBJ2-7
d_gene: TRBD2
CDR3nt: TGCAGCGGGGGGACTAGCGGCTACGAGCAGTACTTC
CDR3aa: CSGGTSGYEQYF

abundance: -
v_gene: TRBV2
j_gene: TRBJ1-5
d_gene: -
CDR3nt: TGTGCCAGCAGCGACGGACAGACCTATAGCAATCAGCCCCAGCATTTT
CDR3aa: CASSDGQTYSNQPQHF

abundance: many
v_gene: TRBV24-1
j_gene: TRBJ1-3
d_gene: -
CDR3nt: TGTGCCACCAGTGTACAGCACTCTGGAAACACCATATATTTT
CDR3aa: CATSVQHSGNTIYF

abundance: few
v_gene: TRBV7-9
j_gene: TRBJ2-2
d_gene: -
CDR3nt: TGTGCCAGCAGCCTACAGGAAAGGGACACCGGGGAGCTGTTTTTT
CDR3aa: CASSLQERDTGELFF

abundance: -
v_gene: TRBV2
j_gene: TRBJ2-7
d_gene: TRBD2
CDR3nt: TGTGCCAGCACCAACCCCATAGCGGGAGCAAGCTACGAGCAGTACTTC
CDR3aa: CASTNPIAGASYEQYF

abundance: many
v_gene: TRBV10-2
j_gene: TRBJ1-2
d_gene: -
CDR3nt: TGCGCCACCCGAGGGACACCCGATGGCTACACCTTC
CDR3aa: CATRGTPDGYTF

abundance: many
v_gene: TRBV7-6
j_gene: TRBJ2-5
d_gene: TRBD2
CDR3nt: TGTGCCAGCAGCTTAGACGGCGGGGGGGAGACCCAGTACTTC
CDR3aa: CASSLDGGGETQYF

abundance: -
v_gene: TRBV19
j_gene: TRBJ2-5
d_gene: TRBD2
CDR3nt: TGTGCCAGTAAGGGCGGGGGGGCCTTCCAAGAGACCCAGTACTTC
CDR3aa: CASKGGGAFQETQYF

abundance: -
v_gene: TRBV2
j_gene: TRBJ1-4
d_gene: -
CDR3nt: TGTGCCAGCAGCACCATCCAGGGAGGGGGGAATGAAAAACTGTTTTTT
CDR3aa: CASSTIQGGGNEKLFF

abundance: many
v_gene: TRBV19
j_gene: TRBJ2-2
d_gene: -
CDR3nt: TGTGCCAGTAGTATCACGAACACCGGGGAGCTGTTTTTT
CDR3aa: CASSITNTGELFF